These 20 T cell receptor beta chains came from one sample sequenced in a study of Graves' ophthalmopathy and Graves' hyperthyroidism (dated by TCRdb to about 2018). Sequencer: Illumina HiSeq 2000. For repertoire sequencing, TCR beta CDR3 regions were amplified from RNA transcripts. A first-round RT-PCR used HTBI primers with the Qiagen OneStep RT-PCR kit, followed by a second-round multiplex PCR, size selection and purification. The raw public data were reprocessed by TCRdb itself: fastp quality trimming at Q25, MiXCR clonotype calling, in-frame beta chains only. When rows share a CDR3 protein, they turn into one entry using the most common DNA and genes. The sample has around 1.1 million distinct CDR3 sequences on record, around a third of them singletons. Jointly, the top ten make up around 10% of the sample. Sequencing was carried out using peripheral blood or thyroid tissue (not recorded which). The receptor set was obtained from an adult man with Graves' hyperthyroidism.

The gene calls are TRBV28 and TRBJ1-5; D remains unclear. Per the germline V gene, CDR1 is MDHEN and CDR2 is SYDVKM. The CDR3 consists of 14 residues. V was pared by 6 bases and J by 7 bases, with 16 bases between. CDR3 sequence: CASSPHGLGQPQHF. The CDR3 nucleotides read TGTGCCAGCAGCCCCCACGGCCTCGGGCAGCCCCAGCATTTT.

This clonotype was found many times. CDR3 sequence (DNA): TGTGCCAGCAGCGGATCCGGGACAGGGGGGACCCAGTACTTC. It yields the protein CASSGSGTGGTQYF. This rearrangement joins TRBV7-9 to TRBJ2-5; 11 bases line up with TRBD1. Germline CDR1 is SEHNR and CDR2 is FQNEAQ (reference sequence). The CDR3 is 14 amino acids. V shed 5 bases, J shed 7 bases, and the junction held 6 bases outside the gene matches. The full variable domain, its missing parts supplied by reference TRBV7-9 and TRBJ2-5, is DTGVSQNPRHKITKRGQNVTFRCDPISEHNRLYWYRQTLGQGPEFLTYFQNEAQLEKSRLLSDRFSAERPKGSFSTLEIQRTEQGDSAMYLCASSGSGTGGTQYFGPGTRLLVL.

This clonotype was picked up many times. This chain's CDR3 is CSVEGPSYEQYF. The CDR3 DNA follows: TGCAGCGTTGAGGGCCCCTCCTACGAGCAGTACTTC. The rearrangement links TRBV29-1 to TRBJ2-7; D is unclear. Trimming took 3 bases from V and 0 from J, leaving 6 bases between them. This CDR3 region has 12 residues. Germline V CDR1 and CDR2: SQVTM, ANQGSEA.

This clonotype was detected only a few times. Here the CDR3 reads CSAAAGYGYTF. CDR3 coding DNA: TGCAGTGCTGCAGCCGGCTATGGCTACACCTTC. This rearrangement joins TRBV20-1 to TRBJ1-2, with unresolved D. V was shortened by 5 bases and J by 4 bases, with 8 bases between the two germline ends. The length of the CDR3 is 11 residues. Germline values: CDR1 DFQATT, CDR2 SNEGSKA (reference sequence).

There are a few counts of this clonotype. CDR3 DNA: TGTGCCAGCAGCTTGCTCAGGACAGGGGTAACCGGGGAGCTGTTTTTT. This encodes CASSLLRTGVTGELFF. The V gene is TRBV5-6, the J gene TRBJ2-2; 9 bases fit TRBD1. Germline V gene data show CDR1 as SGHDT and CDR2 as YYEEEE. V lost 1 base and J lost 5; bases outside the gene matches: 6. The CDR3 runs to 16 residues.

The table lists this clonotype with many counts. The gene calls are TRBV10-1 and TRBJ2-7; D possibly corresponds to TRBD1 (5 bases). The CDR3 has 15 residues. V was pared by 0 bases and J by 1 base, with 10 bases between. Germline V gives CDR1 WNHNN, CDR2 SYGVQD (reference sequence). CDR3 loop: CASSESLQGSYEQYF. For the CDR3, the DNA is TGCGCCAGCAGTGAGTCACTTCAGGGATCCTACGAGCAGTACTTC.

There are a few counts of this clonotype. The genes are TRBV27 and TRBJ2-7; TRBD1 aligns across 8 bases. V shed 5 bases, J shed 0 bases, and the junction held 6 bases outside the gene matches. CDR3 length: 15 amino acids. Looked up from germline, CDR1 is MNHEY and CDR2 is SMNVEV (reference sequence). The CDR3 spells CASSNSGQGSYEQYF. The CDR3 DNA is TGTGCCAGCAGTAACTCTGGACAGGGCTCCTACGAGCAGTACTTC.

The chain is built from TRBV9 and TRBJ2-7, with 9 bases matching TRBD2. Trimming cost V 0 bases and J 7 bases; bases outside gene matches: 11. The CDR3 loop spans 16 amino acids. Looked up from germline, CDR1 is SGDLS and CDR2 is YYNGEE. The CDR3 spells CASSVDSSGRFGEQYF. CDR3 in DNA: TGTGCCAGCAGCGTAGATTCAAGCGGGAGGTTCGGGGAGCAGTACTTC. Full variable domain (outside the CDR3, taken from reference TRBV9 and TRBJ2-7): DSGVTQTPKHLITATGQRVTLRCSPRSGDLSVYWYQQSLDQGLQFLIQYYNGEERAKGNILERFSAQQFPDLHSELNLSSLELGDSALYFCASSVDSSGRFGEQYFGPGTRLTVT.

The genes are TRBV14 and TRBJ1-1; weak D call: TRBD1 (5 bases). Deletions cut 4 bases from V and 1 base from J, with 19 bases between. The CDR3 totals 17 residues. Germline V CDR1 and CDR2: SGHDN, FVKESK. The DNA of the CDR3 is TGTGCCAGCAGCCTTGGGGGGATCACCCTCTCGAACACTGAAGCTTTCTTT. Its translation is CASSLGGITLSNTEAFF. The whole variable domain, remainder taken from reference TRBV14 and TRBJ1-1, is EAGVTQFPSHSVIEKGQTVTLRCDPISGHDNLYWYRRVMGKEIKFLLHFVKESKQDESGMPNNRFLAERTGGTYSTLKVQPAELEDSGVYFCASSLGGITLSNTEAFFGQGTRLTVV.

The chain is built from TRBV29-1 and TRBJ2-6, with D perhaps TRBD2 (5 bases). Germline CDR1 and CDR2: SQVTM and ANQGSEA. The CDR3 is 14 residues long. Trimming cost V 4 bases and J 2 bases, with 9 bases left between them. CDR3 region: CSVGTRAGANVLTF. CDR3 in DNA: TGCAGCGTTGGAACTAGAGCTGGGGCCAACGTCCTGACTTTC.

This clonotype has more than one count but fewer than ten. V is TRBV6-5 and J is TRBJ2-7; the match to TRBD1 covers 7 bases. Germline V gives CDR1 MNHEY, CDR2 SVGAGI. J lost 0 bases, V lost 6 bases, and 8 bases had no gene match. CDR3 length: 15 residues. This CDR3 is CASRDLQGSSYEQYF. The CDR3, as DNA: TGTGCCAGCAGGGACCTACAGGGGAGCTCCTACGAGCAGTACTTC.

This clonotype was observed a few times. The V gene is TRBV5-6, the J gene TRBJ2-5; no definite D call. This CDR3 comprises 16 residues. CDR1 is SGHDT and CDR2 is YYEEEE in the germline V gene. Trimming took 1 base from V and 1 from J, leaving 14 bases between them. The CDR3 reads CASSLISGPTQETQYF. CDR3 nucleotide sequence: TGTGCCAGCAGCTTGATCAGTGGGCCCACCCAAGAGACCCAGTACTTC.

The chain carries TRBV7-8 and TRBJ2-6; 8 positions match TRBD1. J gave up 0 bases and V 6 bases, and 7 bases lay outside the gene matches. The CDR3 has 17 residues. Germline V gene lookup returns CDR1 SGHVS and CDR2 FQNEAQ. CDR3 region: CASRPGTGVSGANVLTF. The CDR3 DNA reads TGTGCCAGCAGGCCTGGGACAGGTGTCTCTGGGGCCAACGTCCTGACTTTC.

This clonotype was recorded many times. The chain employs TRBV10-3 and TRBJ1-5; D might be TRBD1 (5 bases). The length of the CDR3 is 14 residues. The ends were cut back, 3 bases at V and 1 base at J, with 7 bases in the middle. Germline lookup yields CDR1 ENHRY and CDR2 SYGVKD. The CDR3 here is CAISDGGSNQPQHF. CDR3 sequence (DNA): TGTGCCATCAGTGATGGGGGAAGCAATCAGCCCCAGCATTTT.

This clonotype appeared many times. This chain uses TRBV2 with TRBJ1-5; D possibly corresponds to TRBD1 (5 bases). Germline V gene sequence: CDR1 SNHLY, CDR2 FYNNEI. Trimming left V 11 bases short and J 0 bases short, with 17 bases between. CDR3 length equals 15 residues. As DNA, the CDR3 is TGTGCCGCGGCGTCCGGGACGGGTAGCAATCAGCCCCAGCATTTT. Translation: CAAASGTGSNQPQHF.

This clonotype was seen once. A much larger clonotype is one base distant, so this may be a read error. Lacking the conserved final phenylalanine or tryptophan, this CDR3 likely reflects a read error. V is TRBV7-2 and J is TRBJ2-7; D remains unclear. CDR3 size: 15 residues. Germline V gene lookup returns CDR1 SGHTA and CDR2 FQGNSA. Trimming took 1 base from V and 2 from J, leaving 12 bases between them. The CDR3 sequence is CASSLVQDNTYEQYL. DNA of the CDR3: TGTGCCAGCAGCTTAGTTCAGGATAACACCTACGAGCAGTACCTC.

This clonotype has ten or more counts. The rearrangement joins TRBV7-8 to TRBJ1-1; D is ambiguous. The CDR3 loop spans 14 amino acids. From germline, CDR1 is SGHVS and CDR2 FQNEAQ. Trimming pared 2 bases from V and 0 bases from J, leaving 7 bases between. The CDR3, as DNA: TGTGCCAGCAGCTTACAAGAGATGAACACTGAAGCTTTCTTT. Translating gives CASSLQEMNTEAFF.

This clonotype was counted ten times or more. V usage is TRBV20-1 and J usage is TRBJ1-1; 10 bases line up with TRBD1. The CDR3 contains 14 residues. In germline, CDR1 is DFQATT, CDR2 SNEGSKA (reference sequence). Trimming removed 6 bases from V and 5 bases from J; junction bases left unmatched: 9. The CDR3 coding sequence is TGCAGTGCACAAGCGACAGGGGGCGAAACTGAAGCTTTCTTT. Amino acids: CSAQATGGETEAFF.

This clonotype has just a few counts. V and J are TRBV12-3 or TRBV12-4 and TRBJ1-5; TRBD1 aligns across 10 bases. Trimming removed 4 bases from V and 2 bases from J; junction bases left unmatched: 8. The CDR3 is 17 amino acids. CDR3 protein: CASSSNRDRGGNQPQHF. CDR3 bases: TGTGCCAGCAGTTCAAACCGGGACAGGGGAGGCAATCAGCCCCAGCATTTT.

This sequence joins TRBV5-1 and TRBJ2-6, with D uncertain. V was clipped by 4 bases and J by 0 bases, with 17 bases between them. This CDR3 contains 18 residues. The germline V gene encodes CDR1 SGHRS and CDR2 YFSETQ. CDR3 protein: CASSPLLPLSSGANVLTF. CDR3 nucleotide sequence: TGCGCCAGCAGCCCTCTTTTGCCCCTTTCCTCTGGGGCCAACGTCCTGACTTTC.